This TCR beta chain was recovered during a study of breast tumors, draining lymph nodes, adjacent tissues. Study results and limitations: Data fit most tumor T cells coming from lymph node, expanding in tumor.

This clonotype was recorded at least ten times. The antigen remains unidentified. TCRdb reprocessed the multiplex PCR reads with MiXCR, giving one entry per CDR3 protein. Found here are 83,000 or so distinct CDR3 sequences, approximately 20% of them singletons; the top ten hold 2.4%. Breast cancer patients provided tissue from their axillary draining lymph nodes. The sequenced sample consisted of axillary lymph node tissue. The clonotype comes from a female donor with breast cancer. Some clones in this sample may be carry-over from other donors' samples.

The CDR3 DNA sequence: TGCGCCAGCAACCGCAGGGCGATCAGGGGTTCGCCGGACTATGGCTACACCTTC. Amino acids: CASNRRAIRGSPDYGYTF. The gene calls are TRBV5-1 and TRBJ1-2, with a weak D call TRBD1 (6 bases). CDR3 length equals 18 residues. Trimming stripped 6 bases from V and 3 bases from J, with 27 bases between. CDR1 is SGHRS, CDR2 YFSETQ, per germline.